The clone carrying this T cell receptor (beta chain) was detected many times. Its antigen is not known. J gave up 4 bases and V 0 bases, and 2 bases lay outside the gene matches. Germline V gene lookup returns CDR1 DFQATT and CDR2 SNEGSKA (reference sequence). There are 14 residues in the CDR3. These data come from a study of T cells in Graves' hyperthyroidism and ophthalmopathy. The wider study: The authors collected peripheral blood at initial diagnosis, before any treatment.

Study outcomes and limitations: Blood shared most expanded thyroid clonotypes above 0.001. The authors' 13 V-J model separated ophthalmopathy from stable hyperthyroidism.

TCR beta CDR3 region amplification was performed from RNA transcripts. TCR CDR3 underwent first-round RT-PCR with the HTBI primer set. MiXCR, run by TCRdb on the multiplex PCR reads, gives a single entry per CDR3 protein. Counted here are 640,000 or so distinct CDR3 sequences, approximately 15% occurring once; the ten biggest clones make up roughly 7.7%. Patients showing uncontrolled infection, other autoimmune disease, pregnancy or lactation were ineligible. The material sequenced was blood. The chain recombines TRBV20-1 with TRBJ1-3, with 8 bases aligning to TRBD1. The TCR was taken from a woman aged 18-35 years with Graves' ophthalmopathy. DNA of the CDR3: TGCAGTGCTAGAGAAGACAGGGGAGGAAACACCATATATTTT. Translated, it gives CSAREDRGGNTIYF.